At least ten counts were recorded for the clone carrying this T cell receptor beta chain. The antigen is undetermined. This record belongs to a study of T cells in Graves' hyperthyroidism and ophthalmopathy. Regions amplified from RNA transcripts were the TCR beta CDR3 regions. HTBI primers were the set used in a first-round RT-PCR of the TCR CDR3. Using its own MiXCR run on the multiplex PCR reads, TCRdb lists one record per CDR3 protein. Here the sample spans 500,000 to 650,000 distinct CDR3 sequences, 17% being singletons. V lost 7 bases and J 6 bases, leaving 15 bases between the germline ends. Looked up from germline, CDR1 is KGHSH and CDR2 is LQKENI. The CDR3 runs 13 residues. Study-level points and caveats: Most thyroid-expanded clonotypes above 0.001 were also found in blood.

Each person with ophthalmopathy scored at least 3 on the Clinical Activity Score, reached NOSPECS grade 4 or higher, and had been ill under 3 months. The study left out patients who had uncontrolled infection, other autoimmune disease, pregnancy or lactation. The PBMCs were taken from around 10 ml of fresh peripheral blood. Sample: blood. The receptor was derived from a woman in her late teens or twenties with Graves' ophthalmopathy. The rearrangement joins TRBV18 to TRBJ1-2, with D perhaps TRBD1 (6 bases). The CDR3, as DNA: TGTGCCAGCTTCAATCTGGGGGCGGATGGCTACACCTTC. Protein product: CASFNLGADGYTF.